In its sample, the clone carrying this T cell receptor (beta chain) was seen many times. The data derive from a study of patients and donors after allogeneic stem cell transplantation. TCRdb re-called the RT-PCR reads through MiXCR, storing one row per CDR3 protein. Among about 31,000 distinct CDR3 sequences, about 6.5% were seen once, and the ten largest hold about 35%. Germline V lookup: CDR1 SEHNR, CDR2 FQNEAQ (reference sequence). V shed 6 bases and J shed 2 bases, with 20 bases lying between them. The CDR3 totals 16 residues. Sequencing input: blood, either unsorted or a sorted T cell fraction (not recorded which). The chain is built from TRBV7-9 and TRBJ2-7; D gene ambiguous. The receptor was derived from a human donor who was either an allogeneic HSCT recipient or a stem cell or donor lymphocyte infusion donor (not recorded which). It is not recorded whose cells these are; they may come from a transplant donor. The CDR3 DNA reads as TGTGCCAGCAGACCCCCCGACAACCTCCATACCTACGAGCAGTACTTC. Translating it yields CASRPPDNLHTYEQYF.